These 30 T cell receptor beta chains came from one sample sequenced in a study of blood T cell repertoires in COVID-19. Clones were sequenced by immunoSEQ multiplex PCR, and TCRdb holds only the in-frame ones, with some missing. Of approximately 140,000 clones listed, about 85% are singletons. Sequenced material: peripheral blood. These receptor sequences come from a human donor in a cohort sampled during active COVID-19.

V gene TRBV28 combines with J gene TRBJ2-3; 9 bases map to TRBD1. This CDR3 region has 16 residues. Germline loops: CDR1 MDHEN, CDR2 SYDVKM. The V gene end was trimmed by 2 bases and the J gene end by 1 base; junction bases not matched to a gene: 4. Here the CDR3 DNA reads TGTGCCAGCAGTTTAAGGCGACAGGGGGGCACAGATACGCAGTATTTT. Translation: CASSLRRQGGTDTQYF.

CDR3 sequence: CASSGEVNTEAFF. CDR3 in DNA: TGTGCCAGCTCCGGTGAGGTGAACACTGAAGCTTTCTTT. The genes are TRBV6-4 and TRBJ1-1; D not resolved. The V gene lost 8 bases and the J gene lost 0 bases, with 10 bases spanning the gap. CDR3 length equals 13 residues. In germline, CDR1 is MRHNA, CDR2 SNTAGT.

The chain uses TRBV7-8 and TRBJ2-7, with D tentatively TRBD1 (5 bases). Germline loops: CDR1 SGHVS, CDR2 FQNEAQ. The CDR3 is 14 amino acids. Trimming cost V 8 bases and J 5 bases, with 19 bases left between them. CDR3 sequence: CASLTGAPPNEQYF. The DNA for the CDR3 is TGTGCCAGCCTTACAGGAGCCCCCCCCAACGAGCAGTACTTC.

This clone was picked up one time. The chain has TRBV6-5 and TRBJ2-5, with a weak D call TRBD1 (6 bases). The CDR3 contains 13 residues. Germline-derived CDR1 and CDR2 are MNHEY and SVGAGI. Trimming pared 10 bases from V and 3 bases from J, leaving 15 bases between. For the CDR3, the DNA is TGTGCCACTAGATTCTCAGGGGAAGAGACCCAGTACTTC. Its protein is CATRFSGEETQYF.

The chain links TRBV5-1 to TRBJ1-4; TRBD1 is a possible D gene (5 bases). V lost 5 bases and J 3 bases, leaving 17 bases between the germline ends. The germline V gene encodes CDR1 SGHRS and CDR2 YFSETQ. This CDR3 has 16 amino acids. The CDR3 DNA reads TGCGCCAGCAGTCGTACTCCAGGGAACCCTAATGAAAAACTGTTTTTT. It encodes CASSRTPGNPNEKLFF.

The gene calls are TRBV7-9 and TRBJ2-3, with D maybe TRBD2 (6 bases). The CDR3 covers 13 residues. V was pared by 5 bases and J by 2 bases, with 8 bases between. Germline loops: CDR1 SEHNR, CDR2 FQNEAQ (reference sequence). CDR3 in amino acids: CASSRDFTDTQYF. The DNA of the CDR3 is TGTGCCAGCAGCCGGGACTTCACAGATACGCAGTATTTT.

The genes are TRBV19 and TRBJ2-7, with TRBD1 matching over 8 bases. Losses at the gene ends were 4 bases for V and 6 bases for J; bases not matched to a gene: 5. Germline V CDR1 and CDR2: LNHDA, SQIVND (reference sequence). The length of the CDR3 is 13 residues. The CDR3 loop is CASSNQGALEQYF. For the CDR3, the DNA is TGTGCCAGTAGTAATCAGGGGGCACTCGAGCAGTACTTC.

CDR3 protein: CASSLPPLLGGRLAYEQYF. For the CDR3, the DNA is TGTGCCAGCAGTTTACCCCCTCTTCTGGGAGGCCGGCTGGCCTACGAGCAGTACTTC. The chain links TRBV28 to TRBJ2-7; TRBD2 might be the D (6 bases). Germline V CDR1 and CDR2: MDHEN, SYDVKM. The length of the CDR3 is 19 residues. V was trimmed by 2 bases and J by 2 bases, leaving 25 bases between them. The full variable domain, rest sourced from reference TRBV28 and TRBJ2-7, is DVKVTQSSRYLVKRTGEKVFLECVQDMDHENMFWYRQDPGLGLRLIYFSYDVKMKEKGDIPEGYSVSREKKERFSLILESASTNQTSMYLCASSLPPLLGGRLAYEQYFGPGTRLTVT.

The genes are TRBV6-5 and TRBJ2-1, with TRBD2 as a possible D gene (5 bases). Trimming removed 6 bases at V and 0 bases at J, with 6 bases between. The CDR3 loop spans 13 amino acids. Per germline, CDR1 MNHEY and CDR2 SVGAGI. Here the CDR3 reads CASREASYNEQFF. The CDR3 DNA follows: TGTGCCAGCAGGGAGGCCTCCTACAATGAGCAGTTCTTC.

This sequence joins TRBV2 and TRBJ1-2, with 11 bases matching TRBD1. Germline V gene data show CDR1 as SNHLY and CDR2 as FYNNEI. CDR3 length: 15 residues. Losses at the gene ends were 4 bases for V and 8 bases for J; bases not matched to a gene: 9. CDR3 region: CASSAGTGGAIGYTF. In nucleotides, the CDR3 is TGTGCCAGCAGTGCCGGGACAGGGGGGGCTATCGGCTACACCTTC.

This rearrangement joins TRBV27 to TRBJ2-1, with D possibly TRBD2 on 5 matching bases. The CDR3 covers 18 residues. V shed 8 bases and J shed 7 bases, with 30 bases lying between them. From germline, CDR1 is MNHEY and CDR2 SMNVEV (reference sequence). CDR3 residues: CASVGRFGVAGKWNEQFF. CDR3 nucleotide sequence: TGTGCCAGCGTTGGAAGGTTTGGGGTCGCCGGGAAATGGAATGAGCAGTTCTTC.

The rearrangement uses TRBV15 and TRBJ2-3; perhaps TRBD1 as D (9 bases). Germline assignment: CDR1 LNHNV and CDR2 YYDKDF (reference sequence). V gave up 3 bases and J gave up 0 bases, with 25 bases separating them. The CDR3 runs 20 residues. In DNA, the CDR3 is TGTGCCACCAGCAGCTACAGGGGGCGGGTAGCGGGACTTAGCACAGATACGCAGTATTTT. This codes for CATSSYRGRVAGLSTDTQYF.

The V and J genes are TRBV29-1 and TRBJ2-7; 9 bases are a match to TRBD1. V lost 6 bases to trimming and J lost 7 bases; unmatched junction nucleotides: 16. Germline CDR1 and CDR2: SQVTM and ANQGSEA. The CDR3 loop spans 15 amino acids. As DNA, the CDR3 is TGCAGCGTGTCCGCTACCGGGACAGGGATTAGTGAGCAGTACTTC. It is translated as CSVSATGTGISEQYF.

In DNA, the CDR3 is TGTGCCACCAGCCGGGGGGACAGGGGAGGGAGGCAAGAGACCCAGTACTTC. Protein: CATSRGDRGGRQETQYF. This rearrangement joins TRBV15 to TRBJ2-5; TRBD1 aligns across 10 bases. The CDR3 loop spans 17 amino acids. Germline V gives CDR1 LNHNV, CDR2 YYDKDF (reference sequence). V lost 5 bases to trimming and J lost 2 bases; unmatched junction nucleotides: 11.

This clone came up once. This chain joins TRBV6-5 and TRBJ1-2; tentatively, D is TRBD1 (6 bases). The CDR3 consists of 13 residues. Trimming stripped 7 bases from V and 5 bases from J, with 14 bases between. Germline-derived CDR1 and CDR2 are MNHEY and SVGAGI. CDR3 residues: CASTPDRPYGYTF. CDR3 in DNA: TGTGCCAGCACTCCCGACAGGCCTTATGGCTACACCTTC.

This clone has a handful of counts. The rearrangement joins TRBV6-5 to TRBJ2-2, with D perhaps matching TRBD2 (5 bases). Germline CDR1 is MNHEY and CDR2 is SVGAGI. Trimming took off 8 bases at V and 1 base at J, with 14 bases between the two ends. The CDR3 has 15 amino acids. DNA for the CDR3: TGTGCCAGCGGACTGAGTAGCGAGAACACCGGGGAGCTGTTTTTT. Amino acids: CASGLSSENTGELFF.

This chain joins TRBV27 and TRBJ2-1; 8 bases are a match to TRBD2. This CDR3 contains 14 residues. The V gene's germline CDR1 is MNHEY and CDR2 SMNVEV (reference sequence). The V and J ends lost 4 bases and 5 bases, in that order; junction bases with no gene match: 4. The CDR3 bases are TGTGCCAGCAGTTGGGCTAGCGGGCACAATGAGCAGTTCTTC. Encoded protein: CASSWASGHNEQFF.

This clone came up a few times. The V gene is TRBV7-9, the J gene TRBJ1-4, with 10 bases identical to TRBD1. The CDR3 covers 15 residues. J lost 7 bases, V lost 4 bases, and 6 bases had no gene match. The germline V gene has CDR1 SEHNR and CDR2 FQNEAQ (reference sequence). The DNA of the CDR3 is TGTGCCAGCAGCTCGGGACAGGGGAACAGTGAAAAACTGTTTTTT. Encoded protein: CASSSGQGNSEKLFF.

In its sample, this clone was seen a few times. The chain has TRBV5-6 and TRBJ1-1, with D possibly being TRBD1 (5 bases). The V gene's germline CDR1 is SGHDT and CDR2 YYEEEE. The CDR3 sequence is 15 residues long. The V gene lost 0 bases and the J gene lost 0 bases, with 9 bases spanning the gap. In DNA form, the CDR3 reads TGTGCCAGCAGCTTGGTGCAGGGATTGAACACTGAAGCTTTCTTT. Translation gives CASSLVQGLNTEAFF.

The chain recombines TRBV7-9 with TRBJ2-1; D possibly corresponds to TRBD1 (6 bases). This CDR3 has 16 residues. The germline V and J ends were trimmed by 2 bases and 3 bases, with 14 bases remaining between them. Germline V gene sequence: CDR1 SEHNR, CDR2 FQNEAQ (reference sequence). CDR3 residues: CASSLFGTGRYNEQFF. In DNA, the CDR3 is TGTGCCAGCAGCTTATTTGGAACAGGGCGCTACAATGAGCAGTTCTTC.

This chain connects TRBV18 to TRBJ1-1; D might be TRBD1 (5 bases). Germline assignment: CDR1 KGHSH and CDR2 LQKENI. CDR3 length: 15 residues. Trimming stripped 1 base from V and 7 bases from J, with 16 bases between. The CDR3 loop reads CASSPLNGRAGEAFF. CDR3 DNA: TGTGCCAGCTCACCACTAAACGGCAGGGCTGGTGAAGCTTTCTTT.

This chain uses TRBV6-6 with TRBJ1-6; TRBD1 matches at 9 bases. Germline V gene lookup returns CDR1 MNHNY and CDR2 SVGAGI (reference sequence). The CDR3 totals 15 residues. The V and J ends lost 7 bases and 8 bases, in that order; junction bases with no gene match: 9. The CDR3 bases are TGTGCCAGCACCCAGTCGGGACAGGGTCATTCACCCCTCCACTTT. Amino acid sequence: CASTQSGQGHSPLHF.

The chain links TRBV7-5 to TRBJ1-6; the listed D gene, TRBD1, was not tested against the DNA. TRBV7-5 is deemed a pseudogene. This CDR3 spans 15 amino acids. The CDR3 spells CARSVRGVRASPLHF. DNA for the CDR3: TGTGCCAGAAGCGTTAGGGGTGTTAGGGCCTCACCCCTCCACTTT.

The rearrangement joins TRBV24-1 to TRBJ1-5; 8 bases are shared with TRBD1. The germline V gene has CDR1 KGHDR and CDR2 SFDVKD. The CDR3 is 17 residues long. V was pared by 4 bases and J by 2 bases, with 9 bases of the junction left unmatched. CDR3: CATSESGQGRRNQPQHF. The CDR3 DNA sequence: TGTGCCACCAGTGAGTCAGGACAGGGAAGGCGCAATCAGCCCCAGCATTTT.

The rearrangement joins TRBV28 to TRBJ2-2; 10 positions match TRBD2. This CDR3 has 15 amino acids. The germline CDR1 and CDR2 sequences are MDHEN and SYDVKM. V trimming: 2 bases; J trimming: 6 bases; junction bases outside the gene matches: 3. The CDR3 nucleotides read TGTGCCAGCAGTTTAGATCTAGCGGGAGCCGGGGAGCTGTTTTTT. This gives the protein CASSLDLAGAGELFF.

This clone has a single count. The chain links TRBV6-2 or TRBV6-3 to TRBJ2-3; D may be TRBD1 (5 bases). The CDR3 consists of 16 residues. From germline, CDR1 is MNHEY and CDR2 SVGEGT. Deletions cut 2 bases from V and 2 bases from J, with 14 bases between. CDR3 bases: TGTGCCAGCAGTTACCTATACAGGAGTAACACAGATACGCAGTATTTT. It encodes CASSYLYRSNTDTQYF.

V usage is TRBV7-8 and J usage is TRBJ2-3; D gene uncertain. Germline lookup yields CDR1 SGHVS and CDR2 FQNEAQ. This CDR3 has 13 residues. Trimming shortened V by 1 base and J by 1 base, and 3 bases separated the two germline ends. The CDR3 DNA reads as TGTGCCAGCAGCTTAGGCGGCACAGATACGCAGTATTTT. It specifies CASSLGGTDTQYF.

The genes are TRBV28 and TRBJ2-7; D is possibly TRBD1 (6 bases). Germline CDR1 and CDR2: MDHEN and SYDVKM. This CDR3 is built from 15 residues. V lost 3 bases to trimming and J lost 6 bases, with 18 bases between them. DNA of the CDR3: TGTGCCAGCAGTTTGCCCGGGACCTCAGGGGCCGAGCAGTACTTC. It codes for CASSLPGTSGAEQYF. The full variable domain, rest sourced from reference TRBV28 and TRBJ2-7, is DVKVTQSSRYLVKRTGEKVFLECVQDMDHENMFWYRQDPGLGLRLIYFSYDVKMKEKGDIPEGYSVSREKKERFSLILESASTNQTSMYLCASSLPGTSGAEQYFGPGTRLTVT.

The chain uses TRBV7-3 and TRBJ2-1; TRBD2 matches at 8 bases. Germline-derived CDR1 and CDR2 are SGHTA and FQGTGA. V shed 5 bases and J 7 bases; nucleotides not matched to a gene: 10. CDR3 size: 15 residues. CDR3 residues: CASSLRVAGKNEQFF. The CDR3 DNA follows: TGTGCCAGCAGCCTCCGGGTAGCGGGAAAGAATGAGCAGTTCTTC.

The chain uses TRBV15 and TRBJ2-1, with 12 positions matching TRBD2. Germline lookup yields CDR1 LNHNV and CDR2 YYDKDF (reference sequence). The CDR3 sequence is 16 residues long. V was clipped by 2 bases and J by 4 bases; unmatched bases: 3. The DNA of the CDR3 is TGTGCCACCAGCAGACCTGGACTAGCGGGATACAATGAGCAGTTCTTC. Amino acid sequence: CATSRPGLAGYNEQFF.